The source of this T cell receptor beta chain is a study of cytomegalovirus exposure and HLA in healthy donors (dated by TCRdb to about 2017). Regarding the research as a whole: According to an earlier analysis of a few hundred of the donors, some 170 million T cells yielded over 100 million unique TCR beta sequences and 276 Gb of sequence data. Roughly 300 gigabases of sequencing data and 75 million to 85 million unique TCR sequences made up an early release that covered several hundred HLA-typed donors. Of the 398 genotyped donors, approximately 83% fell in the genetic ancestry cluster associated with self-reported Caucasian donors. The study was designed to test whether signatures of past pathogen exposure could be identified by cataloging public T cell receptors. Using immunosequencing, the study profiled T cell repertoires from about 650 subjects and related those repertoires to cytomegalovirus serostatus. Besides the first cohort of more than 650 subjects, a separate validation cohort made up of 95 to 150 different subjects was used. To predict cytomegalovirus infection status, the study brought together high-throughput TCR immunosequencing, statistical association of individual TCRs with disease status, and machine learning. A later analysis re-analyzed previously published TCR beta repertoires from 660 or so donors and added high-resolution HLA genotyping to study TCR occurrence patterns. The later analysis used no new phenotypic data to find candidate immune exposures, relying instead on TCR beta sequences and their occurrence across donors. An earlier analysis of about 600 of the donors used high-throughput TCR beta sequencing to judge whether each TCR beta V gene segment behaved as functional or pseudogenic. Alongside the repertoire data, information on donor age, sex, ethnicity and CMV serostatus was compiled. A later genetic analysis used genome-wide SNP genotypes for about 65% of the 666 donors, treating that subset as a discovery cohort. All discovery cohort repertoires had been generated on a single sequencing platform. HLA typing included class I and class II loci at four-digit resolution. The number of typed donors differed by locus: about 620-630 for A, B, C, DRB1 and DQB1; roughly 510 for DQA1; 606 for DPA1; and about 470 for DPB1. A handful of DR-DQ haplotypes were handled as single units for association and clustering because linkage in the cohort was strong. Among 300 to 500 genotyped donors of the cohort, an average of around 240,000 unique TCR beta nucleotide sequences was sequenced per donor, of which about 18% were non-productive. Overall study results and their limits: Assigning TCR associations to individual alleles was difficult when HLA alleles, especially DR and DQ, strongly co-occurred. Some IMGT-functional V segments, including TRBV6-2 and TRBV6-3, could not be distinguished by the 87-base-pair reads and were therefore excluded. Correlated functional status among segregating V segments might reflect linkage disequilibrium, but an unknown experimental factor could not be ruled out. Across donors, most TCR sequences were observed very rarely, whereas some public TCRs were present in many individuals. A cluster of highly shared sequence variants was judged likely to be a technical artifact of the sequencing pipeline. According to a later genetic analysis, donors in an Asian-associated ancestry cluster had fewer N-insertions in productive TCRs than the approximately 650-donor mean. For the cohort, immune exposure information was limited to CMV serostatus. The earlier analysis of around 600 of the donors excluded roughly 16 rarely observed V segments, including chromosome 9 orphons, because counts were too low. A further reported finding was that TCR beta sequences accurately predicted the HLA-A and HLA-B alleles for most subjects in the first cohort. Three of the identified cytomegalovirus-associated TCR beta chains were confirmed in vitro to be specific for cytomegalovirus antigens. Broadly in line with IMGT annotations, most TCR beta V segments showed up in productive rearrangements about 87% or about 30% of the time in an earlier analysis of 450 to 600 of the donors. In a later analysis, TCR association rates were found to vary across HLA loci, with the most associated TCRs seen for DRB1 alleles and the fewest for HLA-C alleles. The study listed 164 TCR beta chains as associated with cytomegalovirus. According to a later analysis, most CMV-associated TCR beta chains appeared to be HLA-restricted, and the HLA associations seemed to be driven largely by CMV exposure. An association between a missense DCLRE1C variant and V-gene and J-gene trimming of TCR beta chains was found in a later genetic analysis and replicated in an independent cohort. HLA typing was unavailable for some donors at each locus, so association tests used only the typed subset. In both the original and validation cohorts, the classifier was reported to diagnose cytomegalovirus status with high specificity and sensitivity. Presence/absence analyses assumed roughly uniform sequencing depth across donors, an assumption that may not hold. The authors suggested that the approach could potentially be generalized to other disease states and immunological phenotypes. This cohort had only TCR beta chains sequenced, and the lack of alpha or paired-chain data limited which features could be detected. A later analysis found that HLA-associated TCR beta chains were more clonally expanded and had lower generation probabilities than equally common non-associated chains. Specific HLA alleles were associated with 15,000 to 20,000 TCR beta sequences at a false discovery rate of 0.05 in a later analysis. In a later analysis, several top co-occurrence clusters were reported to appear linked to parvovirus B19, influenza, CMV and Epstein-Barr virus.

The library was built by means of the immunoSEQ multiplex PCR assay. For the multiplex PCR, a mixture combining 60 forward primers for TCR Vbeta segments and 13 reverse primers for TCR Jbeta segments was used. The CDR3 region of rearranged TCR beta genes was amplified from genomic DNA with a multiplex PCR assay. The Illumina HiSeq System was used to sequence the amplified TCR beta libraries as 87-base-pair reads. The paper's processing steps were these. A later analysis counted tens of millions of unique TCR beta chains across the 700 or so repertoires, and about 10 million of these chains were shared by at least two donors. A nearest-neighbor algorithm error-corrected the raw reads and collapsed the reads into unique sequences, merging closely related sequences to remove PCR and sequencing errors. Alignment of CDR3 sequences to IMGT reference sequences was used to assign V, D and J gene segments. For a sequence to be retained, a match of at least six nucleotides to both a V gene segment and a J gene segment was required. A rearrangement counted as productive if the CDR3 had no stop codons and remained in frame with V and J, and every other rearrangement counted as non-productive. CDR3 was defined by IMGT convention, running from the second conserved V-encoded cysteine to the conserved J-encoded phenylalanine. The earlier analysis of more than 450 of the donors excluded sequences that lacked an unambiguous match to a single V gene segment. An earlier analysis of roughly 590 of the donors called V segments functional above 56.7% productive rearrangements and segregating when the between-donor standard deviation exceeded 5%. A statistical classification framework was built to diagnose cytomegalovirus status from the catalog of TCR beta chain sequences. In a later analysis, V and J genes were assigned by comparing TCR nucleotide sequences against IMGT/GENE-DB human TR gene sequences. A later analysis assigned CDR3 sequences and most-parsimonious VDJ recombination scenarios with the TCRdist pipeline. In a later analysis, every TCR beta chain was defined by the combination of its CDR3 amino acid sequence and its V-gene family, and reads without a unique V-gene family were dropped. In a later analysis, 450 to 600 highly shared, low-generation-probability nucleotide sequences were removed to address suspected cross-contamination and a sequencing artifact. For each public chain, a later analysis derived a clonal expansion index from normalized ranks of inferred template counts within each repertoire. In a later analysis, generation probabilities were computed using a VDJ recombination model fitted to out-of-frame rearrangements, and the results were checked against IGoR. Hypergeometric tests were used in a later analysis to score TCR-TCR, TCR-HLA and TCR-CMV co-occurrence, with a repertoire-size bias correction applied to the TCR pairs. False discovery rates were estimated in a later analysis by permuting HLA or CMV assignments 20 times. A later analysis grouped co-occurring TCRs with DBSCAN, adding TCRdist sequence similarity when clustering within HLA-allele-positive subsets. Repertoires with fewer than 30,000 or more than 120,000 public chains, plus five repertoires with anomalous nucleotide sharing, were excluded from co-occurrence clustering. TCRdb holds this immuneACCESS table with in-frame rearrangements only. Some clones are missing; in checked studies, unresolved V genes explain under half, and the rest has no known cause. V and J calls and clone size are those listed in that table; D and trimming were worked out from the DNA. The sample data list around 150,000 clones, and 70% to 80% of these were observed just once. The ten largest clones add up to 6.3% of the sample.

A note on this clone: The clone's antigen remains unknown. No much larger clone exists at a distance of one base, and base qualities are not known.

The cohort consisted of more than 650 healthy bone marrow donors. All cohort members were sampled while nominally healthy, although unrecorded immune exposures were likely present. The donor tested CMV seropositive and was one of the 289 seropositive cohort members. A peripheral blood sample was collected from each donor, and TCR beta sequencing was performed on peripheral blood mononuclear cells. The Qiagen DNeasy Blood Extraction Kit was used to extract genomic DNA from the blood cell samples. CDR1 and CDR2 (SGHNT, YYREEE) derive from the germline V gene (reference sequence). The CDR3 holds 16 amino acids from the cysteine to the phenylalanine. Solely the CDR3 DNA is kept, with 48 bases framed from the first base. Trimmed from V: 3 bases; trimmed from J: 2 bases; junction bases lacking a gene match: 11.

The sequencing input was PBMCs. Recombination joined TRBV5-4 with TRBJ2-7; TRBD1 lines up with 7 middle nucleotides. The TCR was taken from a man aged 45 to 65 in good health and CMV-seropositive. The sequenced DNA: TGTGCCAGCAGCTCCGGGACAGAGTTAAATACCTACGAGCAGTACTTC. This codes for CASSSGTELNTYEQYF.